These 17 T cell receptor beta chains came from one sample sequenced in a study of blood T cell repertoires in COVID-19. Clones were read by immunoSEQ multiplex PCR, and TCRdb kept only the in-frame ones, dropping some. The sample contains around 50,000 clones, roughly four fifths of which appear only once. Sequencing input: peripheral blood. All receptors come from a man in his forties or fifties with acute or convalescent COVID-19.

DNA of the CDR3: TGTGCCAGCACCACAGGTGGCAGACACACAGATACGCAGTATTTT. It codes for CASTTGGRHTDTQYF. The chain links TRBV6-5 to TRBJ2-3; a possible D gene is TRBD1 (5 bases). CDR1 is MNHEY, CDR2 SVGAGI, per germline. The germline V and J ends were trimmed by 7 bases and 2 bases, with 16 bases remaining between them. The CDR3 covers 15 residues.

This chain connects TRBV5-1 to TRBJ2-1; TRBD2 agrees at 8 bases. Germline-derived CDR1 and CDR2 are SGHRS and YFSETQ. V was clipped by 2 bases and J by 4 bases; unmatched bases: 5. The CDR3 loop spans 15 amino acids. The CDR3 coding sequence is TGCGCCAGCAGCTTTGATCTAGCGGGTTACAATGAGCAGTTCTTC. Residues: CASSFDLAGYNEQFF.

This chain connects TRBV18 to TRBJ2-7, with a weak D call TRBD1 (5 bases). V was shortened by 3 bases and J by 4 bases, with 13 bases between the two germline ends. The germline V gene encodes CDR1 KGHSH and CDR2 LQKENI. The CDR3 has 14 amino acids. As DNA, the CDR3 is TGTGCCAGCTCACCTAAAACAGGAGAATACGAGCAGTACTTC. This codes for CASSPKTGEYEQYF.

The rearrangement links TRBV6-1 to TRBJ1-2; tentatively, D is TRBD1 (5 bases). The CDR3 is 12 amino acids. V was shortened by 2 bases and J by 8 bases, with 9 bases between the two germline ends. Germline CDR1 and CDR2: MNHNS and SASEGT. CDR3 sequence: CASSESQEGYTF. CDR3 in DNA: TGTGCCAGCAGTGAATCACAGGAGGGCTACACCTTC.

This chain uses TRBV27 with TRBJ1-1, with D possibly being TRBD1 (6 bases). The CDR3 totals 13 residues. Trimming took off 3 bases at V and 3 bases at J, with 8 bases between the two ends. The germline V gene has CDR1 MNHEY and CDR2 SMNVEV (reference sequence). The CDR3 DNA is TGTGCCAGCAGTTTTCAGGGGCACACTGAAGCTTTCTTT. Protein: CASSFQGHTEAFF.

The CDR3: CASRPRSAYEQYF. The DNA of the CDR3 is TGTGCCAGCAGGCCCAGGTCCGCCTACGAGCAGTACTTC. This rearrangement joins TRBV6-5 to TRBJ2-7; D gene unclear. CDR1 and CDR2 (germline): MNHEY, SVGAGI. Trimming stripped 6 bases from V and 2 bases from J, with 11 bases between. This CDR3 is 13 amino acids long.

The rearrangement links TRBV6-5 to TRBJ2-3; 7 bases are a match to TRBD1. Per the germline V gene, CDR1 is MNHEY and CDR2 is SVGAGI. Unmatched junction bases numbered 1, after V lost 0 bases and J lost 1 base. CDR3 size: 15 residues. CDR3 amino acids: CASSYSGGRTDTQYF. CDR3 DNA: TGTGCCAGCAGTTACTCAGGGGGCCGCACAGATACGCAGTATTTT.

The chain couples TRBV6-6 to TRBJ2-2, with D tentatively TRBD2 (5 bases). CDR1 and CDR2 from the germline V gene are MNHNY and SVGAGI (reference sequence). The germline V and J ends were trimmed by 5 bases and 6 bases, with 10 bases remaining between them. The CDR3 runs to 13 residues. The CDR3 is CASSDRGSGELFF. Written as DNA, the CDR3 is TGTGCCAGCAGTGACCGGGGATCCGGGGAGCTGTTTTTT.

This clone was observed a handful of times. The V and J genes are TRBV5-1 and TRBJ1-5, with 7 bases aligning to TRBD1. V was clipped by 1 base and J by 5 bases; unmatched bases: 0. Germline loops: CDR1 SGHRS, CDR2 YFSETQ. The CDR3 contains 13 residues. The CDR3 loop reads CASSLTGDQPQHF. The CDR3 DNA reads as TGCGCCAGCAGCTTGACAGGGGATCAGCCCCAGCATTTT.

This clone has a handful of counts. The chain combines TRBV24-1 with TRBJ2-3; 7 bases line up with TRBD1. Germline CDR1 reads KGHDR; CDR2 reads SFDVKD. V lost 9 bases to trimming and J lost 7 bases; unmatched junction nucleotides: 6. CDR3 length equals 12 residues. CDR3 sequence (DNA): TGTGCCACCGGGACAGACCTTAATACGCAGTATTTT. Translating gives CATGTDLNTQYF.

This clone was seen a handful of times. The rearrangement links TRBV7-2 to TRBJ2-5, with unresolved D. The ends were cut back, 1 base at V and 5 bases at J, with 11 bases in the middle. The CDR3 is made up of 14 amino acids. The V gene's germline CDR1 is SGHTA and CDR2 FQGNSA. The CDR3 sequence is CASSLGGAGETQYF. The CDR3 DNA reads TGTGCCAGCAGCTTAGGCGGAGCCGGCGAGACCCAGTACTTC. The variable domain in full, completed from reference TRBV7-2 and TRBJ2-5, reads GAGVSQSPSNKVTEKGKDVELRCDPISGHTALYWYRQSLGQGLEFLIYFQGNSAPDKSGLPSDRFSAERTGGSVSTLTIQRTQQEDSAVYLCASSLGGAGETQYFGPGTRLLVL.

The chain has TRBV5-6 and TRBJ2-1; 9 nucleotides align to TRBD1. The germline CDR1 and CDR2 sequences are SGHDT and YYEEEE. V dropped 0 bases and J dropped 8; count of bases not matched to a gene: 12. The length of the CDR3 is 17 residues. This CDR3 reads CASSLVTGGMYGYEQFF. CDR3 DNA sequence: TGTGCCAGCAGCTTGGTCACAGGGGGCATGTACGGGTATGAGCAGTTCTTC.

The chain recombines TRBV6-2 or TRBV6-3 with TRBJ2-7; the D gene is possibly TRBD2 (5 bases). The CDR3 spans 13 residues. CDR1 and CDR2 (germline): MNHEY, SVGEGT. The germline V and J ends were trimmed by 4 bases and 8 bases, with 15 bases remaining between them. Here the CDR3 DNA reads TGTGCCAGCAGTTTTGCGGAGGTGGATAAGCAGTACTTC. Translated, it gives CASSFAEVDKQYF.

This clone was seen a handful of times. The chain carries TRBV30 and TRBJ1-1, with D perhaps matching TRBD1 (5 bases). CDR1 GTSNPN and CDR2 SVGIG come from the germline V gene (reference sequence). The CDR3 is 17 residues long. The V end lost 2 bases, the J end lost 3 bases, and 22 bases lay between the germline ends. Written as DNA, the CDR3 is TGTGCCTGGAGTATTTACAGGTTACCAGGGCGAGACACTGAAGCTTTCTTT. Amino acid sequence: CAWSIYRLPGRDTEAFF.

Remarks on this clone: Sequence at one end of the junction differs from germline and may be a read error. This sequence joins TRBV24-1 and TRBJ1-2; TRBD1 matches at 9 bases. Germline CDR1 and CDR2: KGHDR and SFDVKD. This CDR3 spans 14 amino acids. The CDR3 bases are TGTGCCACCAGTGACGGGACAGGGTATGAGGGCTACATCTTC. Translated, it gives CATSDGTGYEGYIF.

The V call is TRBV10-1, the J call TRBJ2-5, with 8 bases lining up with TRBD2. This CDR3 is built from 16 residues. Losses at the gene ends were 0 bases for V and 4 bases for J; bases not matched to a gene: 7. Per the germline V gene, CDR1 is WNHNN and CDR2 is SYGVQD (reference sequence). The CDR3 sequence: CASSESYGGARETQYF. The DNA for the CDR3 is TGCGCCAGCAGTGAGTCCTACGGGGGGGCCCGAGAGACCCAGTACTTC.

The genes are TRBV6-5 and TRBJ2-4; 8 bases match TRBD1. CDR1 and CDR2 from the germline V gene are MNHEY and SVGAGI. This CDR3 has 12 amino acids. Unmatched junction bases numbered 5, after V lost 6 bases and J lost 10 bases. The CDR3 coding sequence is TGTGCCAGCAGGACAGGGGTCGGAATTCAGTACTTC. Translation: CASRTGVGIQYF.